The clone carrying this T cell receptor (beta chain) has only a few counts. What it recognizes is unknown. This sample is drawn from a study of human T cells and chemical hapten exposure. Across the study: Researchers reported sensitizing a roughly 2 cm by roughly 2 cm upper inner arm skin site with 2% DPC. The patient population, which was mostly female, had alopecia areata, totalis or universalis. General observations from the study: The study found that DPC sensitization did not change TCRs above 1 in 1000 frequency.

V lost 4 bases, J lost 2 bases, and 9 bases lay in between. Germline V gene data show CDR1 as SGHNT and CDR2 as YYREEE (reference sequence). The CDR3 consists of 14 residues. The library labeled individual cDNA molecules by adding unique molecular identifiers to them. A single record per CDR3 protein comes from TCRdb applying MiXCR to the RACE reads. The sample comprises tens of thousands of distinct CDR3 sequences, approximately 10% of which are singletons, and roughly 2.3% rests with the top ten. Sample time point: patch test 2, 6 weeks after DPC sensitization. Treatment indicated: therapeutic diphenylcyclopropenone sensitization with weekly scalp DPC.

The receptor was derived from a man aged 40-50 years with alopecia areata. Some clones in this sample may be carry-over from other donors' samples. This specimen was whole blood, taken in connection with sensitization to the hapten diphenylcyclopropenone (DPC). This chain uses TRBV5-4 with TRBJ1-4; D unresolved. CDR3 DNA: TGTGCCAGCAGCGACTCAGACACTAATGAAAAACTGTTTTTT. Translated: CASSDSDTNEKLFF.